This T cell receptor beta chain originates from a study of T-cell reconstitution after alpha-beta-depleted transplantation in children. Whole-study findings and limits: Among T cells one year after transplant, newly produced cells accounted for most counts and diversity.

This clonotype has a handful of counts. Its antigen is unknown. Unique molecular identifiers were incorporated when the TCRbeta library was constructed. TCRdb reprocessed the PCR reads via MiXCR and lists one record per CDR3 protein. The sample holds around 94,000 distinct CDR3 sequences; under 7% are singletons and the top ten take about 6%. Trimming cost V 3 bases and J 8 bases, with 19 bases left between them. CDR3 size: 15 residues. The chain joins TRBV12-3 or TRBV12-4 to TRBJ1-1; D unresolved. This TCR came from a female patient under 10 years old who had a stem cell transplant for Fanconi anemia, so the T cells may come from the graft donor. Sequenced here: PBMCs, mostly from graft donor cells, sampled 60 days after TCRalphabeta/CD19-depleted stem cell transplant. The CDR3 protein is CASSFVRAPRLEAFF. For the CDR3, the DNA is TGTGCCAGCAGTTTCGTTCGGGCCCCGCGATTAGAAGCTTTCTTT.